Shown below are 23 T cell receptor beta chains from a single sample sequenced in a study of technical replicates of blood from several donors. Clones were sequenced by immunoSEQ multiplex PCR, and TCRdb holds only the in-frame ones, with some missing. In the table there are 75,000 to 100,000 clones, around 96% of which are singletons. The sample consisted of T cells isolated from PBMCs. These receptor sequences come from a human donor in good health.

This sequence joins TRBV27 and TRBJ1-1; D remains ambiguous. V lost 8 bases, J lost 5 bases, and 21 bases lay in between. This CDR3 is built from 15 residues. Germline V gene data show CDR1 as MNHEY and CDR2 as SMNVEV (reference sequence). CDR3 sequence (DNA): TGTGCCAGCCGGTTACCGACGGGGATCTGTACTGAAGCTTTCTTT. It codes for CASRLPTGICTEAFF.

This clone was seen just once. The chain carries TRBV7-6 and TRBJ2-3, with D possibly being TRBD2 (6 bases). The V end was cut by 4 bases, the J end by 2 bases, with 31 bases between. Germline values: CDR1 SGHVS, CDR2 FNYEAQ. CDR3 length: 21 amino acids. The CDR3 sequence: CASSSIVLAEALETYTDTQYF. The CDR3 DNA is TGTGCCAGCAGCTCGATTGTGTTAGCGGAAGCTCTCGAGACCTACACAGATACGCAGTATTTT. Based on the CDR3 plus reference TRBV7-6 and TRBJ2-3, the full variable domain is GAGVSQSPRYKVTKRGQDVALRCDPISGHVSLYWYRQALGQGPEFLTYFNYEAQQDKSGLPNDRFSAERPEGSISTLTIQRTEQRDSAMYRCASSSIVLAEALETYTDTQYFGPGTRLTVL.

The chain combines TRBV25-1 with TRBJ1-4; the D gene is possibly TRBD1 (6 bases). The CDR3 is 17 amino acids. Germline-derived CDR1 and CDR2 are MGHDK and SYGVNS. The ends were cut back, 3 bases at V and 2 bases at J, with 16 bases in the middle. CDR3 coding DNA: TGTGCCAGCAGTGACCCCCACCTTACAGGGACTAATGAAAAACTGTTTTTT. Encoded protein: CASSDPHLTGTNEKLFF.

V is TRBV13 and J is TRBJ2-5; D not certain. Trimming stripped 0 bases from V and 4 bases from J, with 9 bases between. This CDR3 has 14 amino acids. The germline V gene encodes CDR1 PRHDT and CDR2 FYEKMQ (reference sequence). CDR3 bases: TGTGCCAGCAGCTTAGGCCTCTACGGAGAGACCCAGTACTTC. Amino acid sequence: CASSLGLYGETQYF.

DNA for the CDR3: TGCGCCAGCAGCTCATCATTGGCGGGAGAGCGATCAGATACGCAGTATTTT. Translation gives CASSSSLAGERSDTQYF. This rearrangement joins TRBV5-1 to TRBJ2-3, with 7 nucleotides matching TRBD2. This CDR3 contains 17 residues. Trimming removed 3 bases from V and 4 bases from J; junction bases left unmatched: 14. CDR1 is SGHRS, CDR2 YFSETQ, per germline. The full variable domain, in which reference TRBV5-1 and TRBJ2-3 provide the parts outside the CDR3, is KAGVTQTPRYLIKTRGQQVTLSCSPISGHRSVSWYQQTPGQGLQFLFEYFSETQRNKGNFPGRFSGRQFSNSRSEMNVSTLELGDSALYLCASSSSLAGERSDTQYFGPGTRLTVL.

The chain uses TRBV5-5 and TRBJ2-7; TRBD1 is a possible D gene (5 bases). CDR1 SGHKS and CDR2 YYEKEE come from the germline V gene (reference sequence). Trimming shortened V by 0 bases and J by 2 bases, and 15 bases separated the two germline ends. This CDR3 has 16 amino acids. CDR3 coding DNA: TGTGCCAGCAGCTTGGGAGATTGGACAAAACCCTACGAGCAGTACTTC. Translation: CASSLGDWTKPYEQYF. The variable domain in full, with the rest retrieved from reference TRBV5-5 and TRBJ2-7, is DAGVTQSPTHLIKTRGQQVTLRCSPISGHKSVSWYQQVLGQGPQFIFQYYEKEERGRGNFPDRFSARQFPNYSSELNVNALLLGDSALYLCASSLGDWTKPYEQYFGPGTRLTVT.

V gene TRBV5-1 combines with J gene TRBJ2-2; a weak D match, TRBD2 (6 bases). This CDR3 comprises 17 residues. Germline CDR1 is SGHRS and CDR2 is YFSETQ. The ends were cut back, 3 bases at V and 1 base at J, with 16 bases in the middle. CDR3 sequence reads: CASSSELVGGNTGELFF. The DNA of the CDR3 is TGCGCCAGCAGCTCCGAACTTGTGGGAGGGAACACCGGGGAGCTGTTTTTT.

This clone was seen once. The gene calls are TRBV28 and TRBJ1-5; D is undetermined. Germline CDR1 MDHEN, CDR2 SYDVKM. Between the trimmed V and J ends, which lost 3 bases and 7 bases, there was a span of 10 bases. CDR3 size: 13 residues. The CDR3 protein is CASSLGEAQPQHF. The CDR3 bases are TGTGCCAGCAGTTTGGGAGAGGCCCAGCCCCAGCATTTT.

The gene calls are TRBV6-1 and TRBJ1-1, with 7 positions matching TRBD1. Trimming cost V 8 bases and J 1 base; bases outside gene matches: 4. Germline V gene data show CDR1 as MNHNS and CDR2 as SASEGT. This CDR3 has 13 residues. For the CDR3, the DNA is TGTGCCAGCCGACAGGGCCAGAACACTGAAGCTTTCTTT. Its translation: CASRQGQNTEAFF.

This clone was found a few times. V and J are TRBV7-8 and TRBJ1-1; 7 bases line up with TRBD1. The CDR3 runs to 14 residues. Unmatched junction bases numbered 7, after V lost 4 bases and J lost 5 bases. Germline CDR1 and CDR2: SGHVS and FQNEAQ. This chain's CDR3 is CASSWRQGATEAFF. CDR3 nucleotide sequence: TGTGCCAGCAGCTGGAGACAGGGTGCAACTGAAGCTTTCTTT.

By share of the sample, this clone is medium-sized. This chain joins TRBV2 and TRBJ1-1; D remains ambiguous. Germline V gives CDR1 SNHLY, CDR2 FYNNEI. The CDR3 covers 13 residues. V was pared by 4 bases and J by 4 bases, with 10 bases between. The CDR3 here is CASSGAPSTEAFF. CDR3 coding DNA: TGTGCCAGCAGTGGGGCCCCATCCACTGAAGCTTTCTTT.

The rearrangement links TRBV27 to TRBJ1-2, with D tentatively TRBD1 (6 bases). Deletions cut 5 bases from V and 3 bases from J, with 13 bases between. This CDR3 contains 14 residues. Germline V gives CDR1 MNHEY, CDR2 SMNVEV (reference sequence). Here the CDR3 reads CASSTNQGYYGYTF. The CDR3 bases are TGTGCCAGCAGTACAAATCAGGGGTACTATGGCTACACCTTC.

The chain combines TRBV15 with TRBJ2-5; 7 bases are shared with TRBD2. V gave up 0 bases and J gave up 5 bases; unmatched junction bases: 9. Germline V CDR1 and CDR2: LNHNV, YYDKDF (reference sequence). The CDR3 extends over 16 amino acids. The CDR3 loop reads CATSRDLAGEWETQYF. The DNA of the CDR3 is TGTGCCACCAGCAGAGATCTCGCGGGAGAATGGGAGACCCAGTACTTC.

CDR3 in amino acids: CASSQEVRGQGTSTGYTF. The DNA for the CDR3 is TGTGCCAGCAGCCAAGAGGTTCGGGGACAGGGAACCTCAACTGGCTACACCTTC. J is TRBJ1-2 and V is TRBV14; 9 bases align to TRBD1. CDR3 length: 18 amino acids. Germline V lookup: CDR1 SGHDN, CDR2 FVKESK. V shed 0 bases, J shed 7 bases, and the junction held 15 bases outside the gene matches.

The V gene is TRBV18, the J gene TRBJ1-5; possible D gene TRBD1, 5 bases. CDR3 length: 14 amino acids. The V gene's germline CDR1 is KGHSH and CDR2 LQKENI. V was cut by 3 bases and J by 5 bases, with 11 bases left in between. CDR3 sequence reads: CASSPGGGHQPQHF. The CDR3 DNA is TGTGCCAGCTCACCGGGGGGAGGTCATCAGCCCCAGCATTTT.

A note on this clone: An end of the junction differs from the germline gene, which may be a read error. V is TRBV6-6 and J is TRBJ2-7; 12 bases match TRBD2. The CDR3 runs 14 residues. Looked up from germline, CDR1 is MNHNY and CDR2 is SVGAGI (reference sequence). CDR3 residues: CASSYSSSGRARNF. The CDR3 region has the DNA TGTGCCAGCAGTTACTCGTCTAGCGGGAGGGCAAGAAACTTC.

The chain joins TRBV30 to TRBJ1-4, with 8 nucleotides matching TRBD1. The V gene's germline CDR1 is GTSNPN and CDR2 SVGIG (reference sequence). V was pared by 0 bases and J by 10 bases, with 7 bases of the junction left unmatched. This CDR3 is 14 amino acids long. Here the CDR3 reads CAWSVGQGIGKLFF. The CDR3 coding sequence is TGTGCCTGGAGTGTAGGACAGGGAATTGGAAAACTGTTTTTT.

The V and J genes are TRBV20-1 and TRBJ2-1, with D possibly being TRBD1 (5 bases). The length of the CDR3 is 11 residues. CDR1 is DFQATT, CDR2 SNEGSKA, per germline (reference sequence). Trimming shortened V by 3 bases and J by 12 bases, and 12 bases separated the two germline ends. The CDR3 bases are TGCAGTGCTAGGGATGGGCAGGGGCAGTTCTTC. Protein sequence: CSARDGQGQFF.

This CDR3 is CASSPRTSNLHF. The DNA of the CDR3 is TGTGCCAGCAGTCCCCGGACTTCTAACCTCCACTTT. The chain carries TRBV2 and TRBJ1-6; no clear D gene. The CDR3 runs to 12 residues. Deletions cut 5 bases from V and 15 bases from J, with 14 bases between. Germline values: CDR1 SNHLY, CDR2 FYNNEI.

The chain couples TRBV7-9 to TRBJ1-2; 7 nucleotides agree with TRBD1. CDR1 SEHNR and CDR2 FQNEAQ come from the germline V gene (reference sequence). V shed 1 base, J shed 0 bases, and the junction held 2 bases outside the gene matches. The CDR3 covers 15 residues. CDR3 protein: CASSLGDRANYGYTF. CDR3 sequence (DNA): TGTGCCAGCAGCTTAGGGGACAGAGCTAACTATGGCTACACCTTC.

This clone was observed a few times. V is TRBV9 and J is TRBJ1-1; D is ambiguous. CDR1 is SGDLS and CDR2 is YYNGEE in the germline V gene. V lost 0 bases to trimming and J lost 5 bases, with 11 bases between them. CDR3 length equals 14 residues. The CDR3 is CASSVAPSETEAFF. Here the CDR3 DNA reads TGTGCCAGCAGCGTAGCCCCGTCCGAGACTGAAGCTTTCTTT.

The chain joins TRBV7-8 to TRBJ2-2, with a weak D call TRBD1 (5 bases). This CDR3 is built from 13 residues. Trimming removed 7 bases at V and 7 bases at J, with 13 bases between. Germline V gene lookup returns CDR1 SGHVS and CDR2 FQNEAQ. Here the CDR3 DNA reads TGTGCCAGCATCAAAGACAGATTCGGGGAGCTGTTTTTT. It translates to CASIKDRFGELFF.

This chain links TRBV4-1 with TRBJ2-3, with 11 positions matching TRBD2. The V segment lost 3 bases and the J segment 0 bases; nucleotides outside the gene matches: 11. This CDR3 spans 19 amino acids. Germline loops: CDR1 MGHRA, CDR2 YSYEKL. CDR3 in amino acids: CASSQLNLGLAGSTDTQYF. CDR3 DNA: TGCGCCAGCAGCCAGCTAAACCTAGGACTAGCGGGTAGCACAGATACGCAGTATTTT.